The 29 T cell receptor beta chains listed next were all sequenced from one sample in a study of somatic mutations in cytotoxic T cells in rheumatoid arthritis. Clones were read by immunoSEQ multiplex PCR, and TCRdb kept only the in-frame ones, dropping some. This table holds approximately 13,000 clones, about four fifths found once. Material for sequencing was CD8+ T cells sorted from blood. Receptor source: an adult with rheumatoid arthritis.

The chain links TRBV6-6 to TRBJ2-7; TRBD2 matches 7 bases. CDR3 size: 13 residues. Germline lookup yields CDR1 MNHNY and CDR2 SVGAGI (reference sequence). The V and J ends lost 6 bases and 2 bases, in that order; junction bases with no gene match: 4. The CDR3 nucleotides are TGTGCCAGCAGCCGGAGCGGGACCTACGAGCAGTACTTC. It is translated as CASSRSGTYEQYF.

As DNA, the CDR3 is TGCGCCAGCAGCTTGGATTCCGGCTGGGGCACTGAAGCTTTCTTT. Translated, it gives CASSLDSGWGTEAFF. The gene calls are TRBV5-1 and TRBJ1-1, with D hard to call. V lost 0 bases and J 4 bases, leaving 13 bases between the germline ends. The CDR3 is 15 residues long. Germline V lookup: CDR1 SGHRS, CDR2 YFSETQ.

The CDR3 loop is CASSEGGSNQPQHF. The DNA of the CDR3 is TGCGCCAGCAGCGAGGGCGGGAGCAATCAGCCCCAGCATTTT. The chain carries TRBV4-1 and TRBJ1-5; D unclear. V was trimmed by 5 bases and J by 1 base, leaving 9 bases between them. Germline V gives CDR1 MGHRA, CDR2 YSYEKL. This CDR3 region has 14 residues.

The V gene is TRBV9, the J gene TRBJ2-1; 8 positions agree with TRBD1. Losses at the gene ends were 1 base for V and 10 bases for J; bases not matched to a gene: 7. The CDR3 runs 14 residues. Per germline, CDR1 SGDLS and CDR2 YYNGEE. The CDR3 DNA sequence: TGTGCCAGCAGCGTATCTCTCGGACAGGGAGAGCAGTTCTTC. As protein: CASSVSLGQGEQFF. Drawing the rest from reference TRBV9 and TRBJ2-1, the complete variable domain is DSGVTQTPKHLITATGQRVTLRCSPRSGDLSVYWYQQSLDQGLQFLIQYYNGEERAKGNILERFSAQQFPDLHSELNLSSLELGDSALYFCASSVSLGQGEQFFGPGTRLTVL.

The chain carries TRBV5-1 and TRBJ2-5; no clear D gene. CDR1 is SGHRS, CDR2 YFSETQ, per germline. Trimming took 4 bases from V and 0 from J, leaving 7 bases between them. The CDR3 sequence is 13 residues long. For the CDR3, the DNA is TGCGCCAGCAGCCCACTTTACCAAGAGACCCAGTACTTC. This translates into CASSPLYQETQYF.

The chain combines TRBV7-9 with TRBJ2-1; 7 bases align to TRBD2. The CDR3 loop spans 16 amino acids. J gave up 3 bases and V 5 bases, and 10 bases lay outside the gene matches. Germline V gives CDR1 SEHNR, CDR2 FQNEAQ (reference sequence). The CDR3 nucleotides are TGTGCCAGCAGCCCGACGACTAGCCCCTTCTACAATGAGCAGTTCTTC. The encoded protein is CASSPTTSPFYNEQFF.

In its sample, this clone is medium-sized. The chain employs TRBV6-5 and TRBJ2-5; the match to TRBD1 covers 10 bases. Germline V gives CDR1 MNHEY, CDR2 SVGAGI. The CDR3 is made up of 16 amino acids. Trimming removed 4 bases from V and 3 bases from J; junction bases left unmatched: 8. The DNA of the CDR3 is TGTGCCAGCAGTTCGATACCGGGACAGGGGAAAGAGACCCAGTACTTC. This sequence encodes CASSSIPGQGKETQYF.

The CDR3 region has the DNA TGTGCCAGCAGTTTTAGGGGCCTAGCCTCCTACGAGCAGTACTTC. Its translation: CASSFRGLASYEQYF. The chain couples TRBV28 to TRBJ2-7; D is possibly TRBD1 or TRBD2 (5 bases each). Germline values: CDR1 MDHEN, CDR2 SYDVKM. Trimming pared 3 bases from V and 0 bases from J, leaving 12 bases between. CDR3 length: 15 amino acids.

This clone was seen more than once but under ten times. CDR3 nucleotides: TGTGCCAGCAGTGAATCGAGGTTCTTAGATCAGCCCCAGCATTTT. It encodes CASSESRFLDQPQHF. The rearrangement uses TRBV2 and TRBJ1-5; D gene ambiguous. Germline V gene data show CDR1 as SNHLY and CDR2 as FYNNEI. The CDR3 runs to 15 residues. V was pared by 2 bases and J by 5 bases, with 13 bases between.

The chain recombines TRBV5-5 with TRBJ2-7, with 8 bases that match TRBD1. The CDR3 loop spans 14 amino acids. Trimming took 2 bases from V and 3 from J; bases not matched to a gene: 4. The germline CDR1 and CDR2 sequences are SGHKS and YYEKEE (reference sequence). DNA for the CDR3: TGTGCCAGCAGCTTCTGGACAGGGCTCTACGAGCAGTACTTC. Translating gives CASSFWTGLYEQYF. Full variable domain (outside the CDR3, taken from reference TRBV5-5 and TRBJ2-7): DAGVTQSPTHLIKTRGQQVTLRCSPISGHKSVSWYQQVLGQGPQFIFQYYEKEERGRGNFPDRFSARQFPNYSSELNVNALLLGDSALYLCASSFWTGLYEQYFGPGTRLTVT.

This clone was seen a few times. The gene calls are TRBV28 and TRBJ2-3, with 9 bases lining up with TRBD2. Germline CDR1 is MDHEN and CDR2 is SYDVKM. Trimming removed 1 base from V and 0 bases from J; junction bases left unmatched: 5. The CDR3 is 17 residues long. The CDR3 region has the DNA TGTGCCAGCAGTTTATCCGGACTAGCGATCAGCACAGATACGCAGTATTTT. Protein product: CASSLSGLAISTDTQYF.

V is TRBV18 and J is TRBJ2-3, with D perhaps matching TRBD2 (5 bases). The germline CDR1 and CDR2 sequences are KGHSH and LQKENI. The CDR3 sequence is 15 residues long. V was clipped by 3 bases and J by 4 bases, with 14 bases between them. In DNA form, the CDR3 reads TGTGCCAGCTCACCGGAGGTTTCTCTCTCAGATACGCAGTATTTT. Its translation is CASSPEVSLSDTQYF. The complete variable domain, with remaining parts taken from reference TRBV18 and TRBJ2-3, reads NAGVMQNPRHLVRRRGQEARLRCSPMKGHSHVYWYRQLPEEGLKFMVYLQKENIIDESGMPKERFSAEFPKEGPSILRIQQVVRGDSAAYFCASSPEVSLSDTQYFGPGTRLTVL.

V usage is TRBV2 and J usage is TRBJ2-2; TRBD2 might be the D (5 bases). The V and J ends lost 2 bases and 6 bases respectively, with 7 bases between them. CDR1 is SNHLY and CDR2 is FYNNEI in the germline V gene. This CDR3 is 13 amino acids long. The CDR3 region is CASSESGAGELFF. The CDR3, as DNA: TGTGCCAGCAGTGAATCCGGGGCCGGGGAGCTGTTTTTT.

The chain combines TRBV5-1 with TRBJ2-1; D may be TRBD1 (5 bases). CDR3 length equals 17 residues. Trimming left V 0 bases short and J 2 bases short, with 15 bases between. From germline, CDR1 is SGHRS and CDR2 YFSETQ. CDR3 DNA sequence: TGCGCCAGCAGCTTGGTATGGTCGGACATTACCTACAATGAGCAGTTCTTC. Translation: CASSLVWSDITYNEQFF.

In this sample, this clone turned up a few times. The J gene is TRBJ2-5, the V gene TRBV15; D is possibly TRBD2 (6 bases). V gave up 3 bases and J gave up 4 bases, with 9 bases separating them. CDR3 length equals 13 residues. In germline, CDR1 is LNHNV, CDR2 YYDKDF (reference sequence). In nucleotides, the CDR3 is TGTGCCACCAGCAGTTTCGGGGGAGAGACCCAGTACTTC. As protein: CATSSFGGETQYF.

The chain couples TRBV5-8 to TRBJ1-2, with D tentatively TRBD1 (6 bases). From germline, CDR1 is SGHTS and CDR2 YDEGEE. The V gene lost 5 bases and the J gene lost 7 bases, with 18 bases spanning the gap. The CDR3 contains 14 residues. CDR3 residues: CASSPQGLLGGYTF. For the CDR3, the DNA is TGTGCCAGCAGTCCACAGGGACTTCTGGGTGGCTACACCTTC.

The V call is TRBV15, the J call TRBJ1-5; tentative D call: TRBD1 (5 bases). Per germline, CDR1 LNHNV and CDR2 YYDKDF (reference sequence). V was shortened by 3 bases and J by 6 bases, with 12 bases between the two germline ends. CDR3 length: 14 amino acids. In DNA form, the CDR3 reads TGTGCCACCAGCAGGGGGGATTCTGGTCAGCCCCAGCATTTT. Protein sequence: CATSRGDSGQPQHF.

This clone was counted once. J is TRBJ2-1 and V is TRBV7-8, with D hard to call. CDR1 is SGHVS, CDR2 FQNEAQ, per germline. The V gene lost 4 bases and the J gene lost 9 bases, with 16 bases spanning the gap. The CDR3 extends over 14 amino acids. DNA for the CDR3: TGTGCCAGCAGCTATGGTATAACTTGGGTTGAGCAGTTCTTC. Encoded protein: CASSYGITWVEQFF.

This clone was seen only once. The DNA of the CDR3 is TGTGCCAGTAGTATGCAAAGGGCGGACACTGAAGCTTTCTTT. Amino acids: CASSMQRADTEAFF. The rearrangement uses TRBV19 and TRBJ1-1; D remains unclear. There are 14 residues in the CDR3. Germline V gene data show CDR1 as LNHDA and CDR2 as SQIVND (reference sequence). With 3 bases removed from V and 3 bases from J, the gap between germline ends came to 11 bases.

This clone was seen a single time. The rearrangement uses TRBV9 and TRBJ1-2, with D tentatively TRBD1 (6 bases). With 3 bases removed from V and 3 bases from J, the gap between germline ends came to 18 bases. Looked up from germline, CDR1 is SGDLS and CDR2 is YYNGEE. This CDR3 is 16 amino acids long. CDR3 in DNA: TGTGCCAGCAGCGCGTGGACAGCCACCCTCGACTATGGCTACACCTTC. Translating gives CASSAWTATLDYGYTF.

This chain joins TRBV5-6 and TRBJ1-1; D call uncertain. CDR3 length: 13 residues. The ends were cut back, 2 bases at V and 2 bases at J, with 7 bases in the middle. Looked up from germline, CDR1 is SGHDT and CDR2 is YYEEEE. CDR3 sequence reads: CASSFMGNTEAFF. CDR3 DNA: TGTGCCAGCAGCTTTATGGGTAACACTGAAGCTTTCTTT.

CDR3 sequence reads: CATGRQGSGELFF. The DNA for the CDR3 is TGTGCCACAGGGAGACAGGGAAGCGGGGAGCTGTTTTTT. This rearrangement joins TRBV2 to TRBJ2-2; 7 nucleotides align to TRBD1. Germline V gene sequence: CDR1 SNHLY, CDR2 FYNNEI. The CDR3 covers 13 residues. The V gene end was trimmed by 10 bases and the J gene end by 7 bases; junction bases not matched to a gene: 9.

This chain links TRBV4-1 with TRBJ1-3; D might be TRBD1 (6 bases). V dropped 5 bases and J dropped 4 bases, with 15 bases sitting between them. Germline values: CDR1 MGHRA, CDR2 YSYEKL. The length of the CDR3 is 15 residues. The CDR3 loop reads CASSYRASHGNTIYF. The DNA for the CDR3 is TGCGCCAGCAGCTACAGGGCCTCACACGGAAACACCATATATTTT.

The J gene is TRBJ2-7, the V gene TRBV4-1, with 7 bases lining up with TRBD1. Germline V gives CDR1 MGHRA, CDR2 YSYEKL. V lost 1 base, J lost 0 bases, and 3 bases stayed unmatched. This CDR3 contains 15 residues. Here the CDR3 reads CASSQVPGGSYEQYF. The CDR3, as DNA: TGCGCCAGCAGCCAAGTCCCAGGGGGCTCCTACGAGCAGTACTTC.

The gene calls are TRBV5-1 and TRBJ1-1; 7 nucleotides line up with TRBD1. CDR3 length equals 14 residues. Trimming at V came to 0 bases and at J to 5 bases, leaving 4 bases not matched to a gene. Germline CDR1 and CDR2: SGHRS and YFSETQ. This CDR3 is CASSLGDRATEAFF. For the CDR3, the DNA is TGCGCCAGCAGCTTGGGAGACAGGGCGACTGAAGCTTTCTTT. Supplemented by reference TRBV5-1 and TRBJ1-1, the full variable domain reads KAGVTQTPRYLIKTRGQQVTLSCSPISGHRSVSWYQQTPGQGLQFLFEYFSETQRNKGNFPGRFSGRQFSNSRSEMNVSTLELGDSALYLCASSLGDRATEAFFGQGTRLTVV.

The CDR3 reads CASSYSSSKETQYF. The CDR3 DNA follows: TGTGCCAGCAGTTACTCGTCAAGCAAAGAGACCCAGTACTTC. This rearrangement joins TRBV6-5 to TRBJ2-5; the D is unclear. The CDR3 has 14 residues. Trimming took 0 bases from V and 3 from J, leaving 8 bases between them. Germline CDR1 reads MNHEY; CDR2 reads SVGAGI.

This clone was seen only a few times. CDR3 amino acids: CASSSASGEYNEQFF. The CDR3 region has the DNA TGTGCCAGCAGTTCCGCTAGCGGGGAATACAATGAGCAGTTCTTC. This chain joins TRBV28 and TRBJ2-1, with TRBD2 matching over 9 bases. With 4 bases clipped from V and 4 bases from J, the junction kept 5 bases outside the gene matches. The CDR3 totals 15 residues. Germline V gene lookup returns CDR1 MDHEN and CDR2 SYDVKM.

The chain carries TRBV19 and TRBJ1-2, with unresolved D. CDR1 is LNHDA and CDR2 is SQIVND in the germline V gene (reference sequence). CDR3 length equals 11 residues. Trimming removed 3 bases from V and 10 bases from J, with 9 bases in between. The CDR3 sequence is CASSIQALYTF. The CDR3 DNA reads as TGTGCCAGTAGTATCCAGGCACTCTACACCTTC.

The chain is built from TRBV15 and TRBJ2-1; TRBD2 matches 9 bases. Germline CDR1 is LNHNV and CDR2 is YYDKDF (reference sequence). V trimming: 6 bases; J trimming: 12 bases; junction bases outside the gene matches: 9. The CDR3 is 13 residues long. CDR3: CATSRGGANLQFF. The CDR3 DNA is TGTGCCACCAGTCGCGGGGGGGCAAACCTGCAGTTCTTC.